The next 25 T cell receptor beta chains were all read from a single sample in a study of identical twins. TCRdb analysed the 5' RACE reads with MiXCR anew, one entry per CDR3 protein. The repertoire holds roughly 570,000 distinct CDR3 sequences, approximately 9.6% seen once, with roughly 3.2% in the top ten. Separately, the same data were catalogued under a study of yellow fever vaccine responses in identical twins.

The sample comprised PBMCs. The receptors derive from a woman between 18 and 29 years old in good health.

J is TRBJ2-7 and V is TRBV28; D is uncertain. Trimming cost V 3 bases and J 2 bases, with 14 bases left between them. The CDR3 is made up of 15 amino acids. Germline V gene sequence: CDR1 MDHEN, CDR2 SYDVKM. The CDR3 spells CASSFGPPVPYEQYF. CDR3 DNA sequence: TGTGCCAGCAGTTTTGGGCCTCCAGTACCCTACGAGCAGTACTTC.

A few counts support this clonotype. The chain couples TRBV20-1 to TRBJ2-6; D perhaps matches TRBD2 (5 bases). Trimming took off 0 bases at V and 1 base at J, with 10 bases between the two ends. Germline CDR1 is DFQATT and CDR2 is SNEGSKA (reference sequence). The CDR3 is 16 amino acids. CDR3 sequence reads: CSARERGFSGANVLTF. CDR3 coding DNA: TGCAGTGCTAGAGAAAGAGGGTTTTCTGGGGCCAACGTCCTGACTTTC.

This clonotype showed up just a few times. V gene TRBV7-2 combines with J gene TRBJ2-1, with D perhaps assigned TRBD1 or TRBD2 (5 bases each). CDR3 length: 16 amino acids. Germline loops: CDR1 SGHTA, CDR2 FQGNSA. V lost 1 base to trimming and J lost 12 bases, with 22 bases between them. The CDR3 DNA sequence: TGTGCCAGCAGCTTAGAGGGGACGGTGGATAACAGTCGGCAGTTCTTC. Translated: CASSLEGTVDNSRQFF.

This clonotype occurred a few times. The rearrangement links TRBV6-2 or TRBV6-3 to TRBJ1-5; D is unresolved. The V end was cut by 8 bases, the J end by 0 bases, with 11 bases between. This CDR3 contains 14 residues. Germline V CDR1 and CDR2: MNHEY, SVGEGT. The CDR3, as DNA: TGTGCCAGCCGGAGTCCGAATAGCAATCAGCCCCAGCATTTT. It is translated as CASRSPNSNQPQHF.

This clonotype was counted ten times or more. The J gene is TRBJ2-2, the V gene TRBV5-1, with D uncertain. Trimming removed 0 bases from V and 0 bases from J, with 6 bases in between. The CDR3 is 15 residues long. From germline, CDR1 is SGHRS and CDR2 YFSETQ. CDR3 region: CASSLDSSNTGELFF. The CDR3 DNA reads as TGCGCCAGCAGCTTGGACTCCTCGAACACCGGGGAGCTGTTTTTT.

The genes are TRBV20-1 and TRBJ2-3, with D perhaps matching TRBD1 or TRBD2 (5 bases each). Per germline, CDR1 DFQATT and CDR2 SNEGSKA (reference sequence). Trimming cost V 5 bases and J 6 bases, with 15 bases left between them. The CDR3 runs to 13 residues. The CDR3 nucleotides read TGCAGTGCTCTAGGAACTGAGGGGGATACGCAGTATTTT. It yields the protein CSALGTEGDTQYF.

In its sample, this clonotype was seen many times. V is TRBV12-3 or TRBV12-4 and J is TRBJ2-1, with D perhaps matching TRBD2 (5 bases). The CDR3 sequence is 14 residues long. Trimming took off 3 bases at V and 0 bases at J, with 6 bases between the two ends. The CDR3 spells CASSFTSSYNEQFF. The DNA for the CDR3 is TGTGCCAGCAGTTTCACTAGCTCCTACAATGAGCAGTTCTTC.

This clonotype was seen more than once but under ten times. This chain connects TRBV6-5 to TRBJ1-2, with 7 positions matching TRBD1. The CDR3 runs 15 residues. V lost 4 bases, J lost 4 bases, and 9 bases stayed unmatched. CDR1 MNHEY and CDR2 SVGAGI come from the germline V gene. DNA of the CDR3: TGTGCCAGCAGTTCCCCCCGACAGGGCAGCTATGGCTACACCTTC. As protein: CASSSPRQGSYGYTF.

This clonotype was observed a handful of times. The chain employs TRBV28 and TRBJ2-7; D call uncertain. The CDR3 is 14 residues long. Trimming removed 5 bases at V and 3 bases at J, with 14 bases between. Germline V lookup: CDR1 MDHEN, CDR2 SYDVKM. The CDR3 nucleotides are TGTGCCAGCAGTCTTGCCGCCACGGGCTACGAGCAGTACTTC. Translation gives CASSLAATGYEQYF.

This clonotype was seen more than once but under ten times. CDR3: CASSQGYGEKLFF. CDR3 nucleotide sequence: TGCGCCAGCAGCCAGGGCTATGGTGAAAAACTGTTTTTT. V usage is TRBV4-3 and J usage is TRBJ1-4; D is unclear. The CDR3 has 13 amino acids. Germline V gene sequence: CDR1 LGHNA, CDR2 YSLEER. The V end was cut by 3 bases, the J end by 7 bases, with 9 bases between.

This clonotype showed up many times. This chain joins TRBV10-3 and TRBJ2-1; perhaps TRBD1 as D (5 bases). The CDR3 has 12 amino acids. V dropped 11 bases and J dropped 5 bases, with 13 bases sitting between them. CDR1 is ENHRY and CDR2 is SYGVKD in the germline V gene. CDR3 protein: CALIDRDNEQFF. The CDR3 DNA reads TGTGCCCTCATCGACAGAGACAATGAGCAGTTCTTC.

This clonotype has ten or more counts. The chain employs TRBV3-1 and TRBJ2-5; D ambiguous. Trimming removed 1 base from V and 7 bases from J, with 4 bases in between. The CDR3 has 11 amino acids. Germline CDR1 is LGHDT and CDR2 is YNNKEL (reference sequence). CDR3 DNA: TGTGCCAGCAGCCAAGGTTGGACCCAGTACTTC. This sequence encodes CASSQGWTQYF.

This clonotype has a handful of counts. V gene TRBV12-3 or TRBV12-4 combines with J gene TRBJ1-6, with D possibly TRBD1 on 5 matching bases. Deletions cut 6 bases from V and 6 bases from J, with 9 bases between. The CDR3 runs 13 residues. CDR3 amino acids: CASRGRFNSPLHF. CDR3 nucleotide sequence: TGTGCCAGCAGGGGACGATTTAATTCACCCCTCCACTTT.

This clonotype came up a few times. This sequence joins TRBV7-2 and TRBJ2-7; D is uncertain. Trimming cost V 1 base and J 4 bases, with 8 bases left between them. Germline CDR1 SGHTA, CDR2 FQGNSA. The CDR3 has 13 residues. DNA for the CDR3: TGTGCCAGCAGCTTAGTGCGTCGGTACGAGCAGTACTTC. Amino acids: CASSLVRRYEQYF. The variable domain in full, completed from reference TRBV7-2 and TRBJ2-7, reads GAGVSQSPSNKVTEKGKDVELRCDPISGHTALYWYRQSLGQGLEFLIYFQGNSAPDKSGLPSDRFSAERTGGSVSTLTIQRTQQEDSAVYLCASSLVRRYEQYFGPGTRLTVT.

The J gene is TRBJ1-1, the V gene TRBV7-9; no firm D call. CDR1 is SEHNR and CDR2 is FQNEAQ in the germline V gene (reference sequence). The V end lost 8 bases, the J end lost 0 bases, and 13 bases lay between the germline ends. The CDR3 totals 14 residues. The CDR3 bases are TGTGCCAGCGTCCCCTCTACAGTGAACACTGAAGCTTTCTTT. Encoded protein: CASVPSTVNTEAFF.

In its sample, this clonotype was seen many times. The V call is TRBV7-3, the J call TRBJ2-1, with 7 bases aligning to TRBD1. The germline V gene has CDR1 SGHTA and CDR2 FQGTGA. V was pared by 2 bases and J by 8 bases, with 3 bases of the junction left unmatched. CDR3 size: 13 residues. The CDR3 bases are TGTGCCAGCAGCTTAGACAGGGCAGATGAGCAGTTCTTC. Amino acids: CASSLDRADEQFF.

At least ten counts were recorded for this clonotype. The chain couples TRBV13 to TRBJ2-7; the D call may be TRBD1 or TRBD2 (5 bases each). The V gene's germline CDR1 is PRHDT and CDR2 FYEKMQ (reference sequence). This CDR3 spans 14 amino acids. Trimming cost V 5 bases and J 7 bases, with 18 bases left between them. CDR3 DNA: TGTGCCAGCAGCCCGAGGGGATCCTCCAGGGAGCAGTACTTC. This sequence encodes CASSPRGSSREQYF.

This clonotype was seen at least ten times. This rearrangement joins TRBV29-1 to TRBJ2-1; 8 nucleotides agree with TRBD1. Germline V lookup: CDR1 SQVTM, CDR2 ANQGSEA. V was pared by 7 bases and J by 6 bases, with 2 bases of the junction left unmatched. This CDR3 spans 11 amino acids. The CDR3 is CSATGGNEQFF. CDR3 in DNA: TGCAGCGCCACAGGGGGCAATGAGCAGTTCTTC.

As regards this clonotype: The junction departs from germline at one end; a sequencing error may be responsible. The genes are TRBV7-8 and TRBJ1-6, with D perhaps TRBD1 (6 bases). The V gene's germline CDR1 is SGHVS and CDR2 FQNEAQ. The length of the CDR3 is 15 residues. Here the CDR3 reads CASSLETGWNSPLHF. The DNA of the CDR3 is TGTGCCAGCAGTTTAGAAACAGGGTGGAATTCACCCCTCCACTTT.

This clonotype was seen at least ten times. In DNA form, the CDR3 reads TGTGCCAGCAGTTTGGTCGTACAGGGGAGAGACACCGGGGAGCTGTTTTTT. Amino acids: CASSLVVQGRDTGELFF. The chain combines TRBV28 with TRBJ2-2; TRBD1 matches at 7 bases. The CDR3 is made up of 17 amino acids. The germline V gene encodes CDR1 MDHEN and CDR2 SYDVKM. V dropped 3 bases and J dropped 3; count of bases not matched to a gene: 10.

The genes are TRBV6-5 and TRBJ2-3; no clear D. The length of the CDR3 is 16 residues. The V gene's germline CDR1 is MNHEY and CDR2 SVGAGI. Trimming cost V 3 bases and J 4 bases, with 17 bases left between them. The DNA for the CDR3 is TGTGCCAGCAGTTATAATGGACGGCGAGGTGCAGATACGCAGTATTTT. Its translation: CASSYNGRRGADTQYF.

This clonotype was seen repeatedly, ten times or more. This chain joins TRBV28 and TRBJ2-7, with TRBD1 matching 11 bases. Germline values: CDR1 MDHEN, CDR2 SYDVKM. This CDR3 is 13 amino acids long. V was clipped by 6 bases and J by 2 bases; unmatched bases: 0. CDR3 DNA sequence: TGTGCCAGCAGGGACAGGGGGCCCTACGAGCAGTACTTC. It codes for CASRDRGPYEQYF.

The table lists this clonotype with a few counts. The chain joins TRBV20-1 to TRBJ2-1; D possibly uses TRBD1 or TRBD2 (5 bases each). Germline CDR1 is DFQATT and CDR2 is SNEGSKA (reference sequence). Between the trimmed V and J ends, which lost 3 bases and 8 bases, there was a span of 26 bases. The CDR3 loop spans 17 amino acids. CDR3 residues: CSASKHPGTPLGDEQFF. For the CDR3, the DNA is TGCAGTGCTAGTAAACACCCCGGGACGCCGCTGGGCGATGAGCAGTTCTTC.

This clonotype was seen repeatedly, ten times or more. V usage is TRBV25-1 and J usage is TRBJ2-5; TRBD1 agrees at 9 bases. Losses at the gene ends were 6 bases for V and 7 bases for J; bases not matched to a gene: 6. The CDR3 has 13 residues. Germline V lookup: CDR1 MGHDK, CDR2 SYGVNS. The CDR3 sequence: CASSAGTGLTQYF. Written as DNA, the CDR3 is TGTGCCAGCAGCGCCGGGACAGGGCTGACCCAGTACTTC.

The rearrangement joins TRBV4-2 to TRBJ2-7, with 14 bases identical to TRBD2. V shed 5 bases, J shed 2 bases, and the junction held 5 bases outside the gene matches. The CDR3 totals 16 residues. The germline V gene encodes CDR1 LGHNA and CDR2 YNFKEQ. The CDR3 spells CASSVGLAGVAYEQYF. Here the CDR3 DNA reads TGTGCCAGCAGCGTGGGACTAGCGGGAGTGGCCTACGAGCAGTACTTC.